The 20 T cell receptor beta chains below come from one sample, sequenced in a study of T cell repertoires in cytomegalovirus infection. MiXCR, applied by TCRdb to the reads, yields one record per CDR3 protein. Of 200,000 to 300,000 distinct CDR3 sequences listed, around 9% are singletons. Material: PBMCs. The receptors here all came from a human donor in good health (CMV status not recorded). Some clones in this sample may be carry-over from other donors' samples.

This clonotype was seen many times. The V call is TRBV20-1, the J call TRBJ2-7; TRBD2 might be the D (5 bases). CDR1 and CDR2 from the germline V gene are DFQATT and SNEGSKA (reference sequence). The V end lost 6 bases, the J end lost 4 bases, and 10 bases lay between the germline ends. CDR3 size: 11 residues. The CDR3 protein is CSADGNYEQYF. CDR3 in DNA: TGCAGTGCAGACGGGAATTACGAGCAGTACTTC.

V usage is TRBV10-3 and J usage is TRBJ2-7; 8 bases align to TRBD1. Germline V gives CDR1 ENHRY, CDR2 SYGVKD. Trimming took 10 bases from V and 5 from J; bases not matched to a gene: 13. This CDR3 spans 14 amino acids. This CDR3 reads CATLDRTGNHEQYF. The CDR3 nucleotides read TGTGCCACGCTGGACCGGACAGGGAATCACGAGCAGTACTTC.

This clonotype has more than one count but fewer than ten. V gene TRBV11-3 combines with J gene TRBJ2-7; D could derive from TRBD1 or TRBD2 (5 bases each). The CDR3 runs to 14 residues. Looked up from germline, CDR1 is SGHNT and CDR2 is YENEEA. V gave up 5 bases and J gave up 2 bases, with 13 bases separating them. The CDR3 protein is CASSRDRWAYEQYF. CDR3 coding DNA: TGTGCCAGCAGCCGGGACCGGTGGGCCTACGAGCAGTACTTC.

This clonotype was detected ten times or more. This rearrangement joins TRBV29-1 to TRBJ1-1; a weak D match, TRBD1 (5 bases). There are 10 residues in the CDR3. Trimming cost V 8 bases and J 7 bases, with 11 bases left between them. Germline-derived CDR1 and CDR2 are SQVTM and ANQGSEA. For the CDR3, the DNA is TGCAGCACAGACGACAGTGAAGCTTTCTTT. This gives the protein CSTDDSEAFF.

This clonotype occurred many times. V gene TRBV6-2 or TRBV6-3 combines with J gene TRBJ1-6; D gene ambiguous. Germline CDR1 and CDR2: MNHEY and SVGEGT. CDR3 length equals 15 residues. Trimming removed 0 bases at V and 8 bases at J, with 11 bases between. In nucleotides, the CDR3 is TGTGCCAGCAGTTACTCGCGACTCGGGGATTCACCCCTCCACTTT. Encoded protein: CASSYSRLGDSPLHF.

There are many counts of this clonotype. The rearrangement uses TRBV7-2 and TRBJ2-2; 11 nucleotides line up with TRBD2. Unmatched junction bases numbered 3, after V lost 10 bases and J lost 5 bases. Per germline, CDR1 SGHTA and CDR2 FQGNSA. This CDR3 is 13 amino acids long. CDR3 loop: CAISGGGTGELFF. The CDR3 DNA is TGTGCCATTAGCGGGGGGGGAACCGGGGAGCTGTTTTTT.

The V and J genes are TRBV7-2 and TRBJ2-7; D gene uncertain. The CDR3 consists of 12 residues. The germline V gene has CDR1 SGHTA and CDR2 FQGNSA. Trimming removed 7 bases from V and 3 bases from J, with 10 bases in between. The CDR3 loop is CASTDGFYEQYF. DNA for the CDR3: TGTGCCAGCACCGACGGGTTCTACGAGCAGTACTTC.

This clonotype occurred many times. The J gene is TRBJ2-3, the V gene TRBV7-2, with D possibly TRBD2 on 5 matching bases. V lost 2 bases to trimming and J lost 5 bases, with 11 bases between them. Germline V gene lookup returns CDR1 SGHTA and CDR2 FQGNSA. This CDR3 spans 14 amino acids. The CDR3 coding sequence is TGTGCCAGCAGCTTATATGAGGGCCTAGATACGCAGTATTTT. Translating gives CASSLYEGLDTQYF. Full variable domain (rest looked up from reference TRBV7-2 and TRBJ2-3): GAGVSQSPSNKVTEKGKDVELRCDPISGHTALYWYRQSLGQGLEFLIYFQGNSAPDKSGLPSDRFSAERTGGSVSTLTIQRTQQEDSAVYLCASSLYEGLDTQYFGPGTRLTVL.

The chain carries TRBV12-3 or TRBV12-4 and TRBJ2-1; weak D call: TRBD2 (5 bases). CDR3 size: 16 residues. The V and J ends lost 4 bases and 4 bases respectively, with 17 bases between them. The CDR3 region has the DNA TGTGCCAGCAGTTACGTGACCCTACTAGTTTACAATGAGCAGTTCTTC. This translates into CASSYVTLLVYNEQFF.

CDR3 sequence reads: CASSQILQGRQYF. As DNA, the CDR3 is TGTGCCAGCAGCCAGATCCTACAGGGTAGACAGTACTTC. The chain employs TRBV7-3 and TRBJ2-5, with D maybe TRBD1 (6 bases). V was clipped by 5 bases and J by 11 bases, with 18 bases between them. Germline V gene sequence: CDR1 SGHTA, CDR2 FQGTGA. The CDR3 has 13 residues.

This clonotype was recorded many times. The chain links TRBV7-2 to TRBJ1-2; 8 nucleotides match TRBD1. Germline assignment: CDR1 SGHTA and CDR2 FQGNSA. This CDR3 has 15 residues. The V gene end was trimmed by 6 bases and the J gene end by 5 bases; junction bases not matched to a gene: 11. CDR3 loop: CASRDNTGGTYGYTF. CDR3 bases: TGTGCCAGCAGGGATAATACAGGGGGTACATATGGCTACACCTTC.

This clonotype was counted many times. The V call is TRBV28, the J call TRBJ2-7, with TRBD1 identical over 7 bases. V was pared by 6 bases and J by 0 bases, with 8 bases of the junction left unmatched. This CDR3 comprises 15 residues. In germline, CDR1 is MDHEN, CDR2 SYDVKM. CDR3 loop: CASSRQGRDSYEQYF. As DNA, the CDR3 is TGTGCCAGCAGCCGACAGGGAAGGGACTCCTACGAGCAGTACTTC.

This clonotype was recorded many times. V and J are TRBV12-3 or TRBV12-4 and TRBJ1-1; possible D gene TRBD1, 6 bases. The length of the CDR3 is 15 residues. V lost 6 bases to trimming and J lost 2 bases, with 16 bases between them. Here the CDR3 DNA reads TGTGCCAGCAGCCCCAGGGGTCGGGGCAACACTGAAGCTTTCTTT. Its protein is CASSPRGRGNTEAFF.

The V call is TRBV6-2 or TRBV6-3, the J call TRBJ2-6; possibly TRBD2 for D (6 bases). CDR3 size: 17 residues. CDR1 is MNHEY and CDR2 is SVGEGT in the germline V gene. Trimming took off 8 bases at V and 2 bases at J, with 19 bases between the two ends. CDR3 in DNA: TGTGCCAGCTCGGCGGGGCTGGTATGGGCTGGGGCCAACGTCCTGACTTTC. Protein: CASSAGLVWAGANVLTF.

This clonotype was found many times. CDR3 sequence (DNA): TGCGCCAGCAGCTCCCCCTGGGGGGAAGAGACCCAGTACTTC. Protein sequence: CASSSPWGEETQYF. The chain uses TRBV5-1 and TRBJ2-5; D is possibly TRBD2 (6 bases). CDR3 length equals 14 residues. V was cut by 3 bases and J by 3 bases, with 12 bases left in between. Germline V gene sequence: CDR1 SGHRS, CDR2 YFSETQ.

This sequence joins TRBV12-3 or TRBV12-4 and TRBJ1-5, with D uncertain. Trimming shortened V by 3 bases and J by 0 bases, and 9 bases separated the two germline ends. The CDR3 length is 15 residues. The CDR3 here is CASSFGSGSNQPQHF. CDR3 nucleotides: TGTGCCAGCAGTTTCGGTTCGGGTAGCAATCAGCCCCAGCATTTT.

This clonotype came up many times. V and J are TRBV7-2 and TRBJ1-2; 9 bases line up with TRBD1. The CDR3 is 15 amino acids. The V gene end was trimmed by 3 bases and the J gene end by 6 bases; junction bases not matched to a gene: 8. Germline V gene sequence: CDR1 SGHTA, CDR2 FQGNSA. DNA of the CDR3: TGTGCCAGCAGCTTTCTTACAGGGGGCGCCGATGGCTACACCTTC. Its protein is CASSFLTGGADGYTF.

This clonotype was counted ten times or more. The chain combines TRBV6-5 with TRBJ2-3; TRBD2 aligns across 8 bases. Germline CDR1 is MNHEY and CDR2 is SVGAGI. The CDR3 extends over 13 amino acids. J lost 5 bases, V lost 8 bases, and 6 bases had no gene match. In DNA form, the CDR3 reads TGTGCCAGCCGACGGGAGGGCCGAGATACGCAGTATTTT. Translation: CASRREGRDTQYF.

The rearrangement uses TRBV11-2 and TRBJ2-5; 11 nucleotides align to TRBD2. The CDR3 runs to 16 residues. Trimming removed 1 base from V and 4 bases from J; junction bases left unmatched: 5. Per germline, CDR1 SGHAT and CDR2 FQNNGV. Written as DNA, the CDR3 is TGTGCCAGCAGCTTAGTTAGCGGGGGGGCCTCAGAGACCCAGTACTTC. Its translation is CASSLVSGGASETQYF.

The CDR3 coding sequence is TGTGCCAGCAGACTCCATGGAGGGGGCCTGACAGATACGCAGTATTTT. This translates into CASRLHGGGLTDTQYF. V usage is TRBV12-3 or TRBV12-4 and J usage is TRBJ2-3; a possible D gene is TRBD1 (7 bases). The CDR3 spans 16 residues. Between the trimmed V and J ends, which lost 6 bases and 3 bases, there was a span of 19 bases.